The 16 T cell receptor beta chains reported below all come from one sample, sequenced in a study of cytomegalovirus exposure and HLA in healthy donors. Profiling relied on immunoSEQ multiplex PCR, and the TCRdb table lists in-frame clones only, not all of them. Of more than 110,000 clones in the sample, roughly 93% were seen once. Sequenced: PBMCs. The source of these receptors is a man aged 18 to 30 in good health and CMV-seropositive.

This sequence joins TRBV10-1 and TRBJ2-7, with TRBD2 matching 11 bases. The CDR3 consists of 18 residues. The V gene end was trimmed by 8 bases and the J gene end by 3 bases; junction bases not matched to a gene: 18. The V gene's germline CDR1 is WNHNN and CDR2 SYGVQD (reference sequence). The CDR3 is CASPGLAGGLAIIYEQYF. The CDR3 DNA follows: TGCGCCAGCCCTGGGCTAGCGGGAGGTCTCGCCATTATCTACGAGCAGTACTTC.

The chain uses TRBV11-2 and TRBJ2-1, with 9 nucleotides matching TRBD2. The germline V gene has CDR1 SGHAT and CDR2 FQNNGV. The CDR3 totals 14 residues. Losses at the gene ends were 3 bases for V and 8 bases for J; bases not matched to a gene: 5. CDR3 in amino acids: CASSFGTSSDEQFF. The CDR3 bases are TGTGCCAGCAGCTTTGGGACTAGCAGCGATGAGCAGTTCTTC.

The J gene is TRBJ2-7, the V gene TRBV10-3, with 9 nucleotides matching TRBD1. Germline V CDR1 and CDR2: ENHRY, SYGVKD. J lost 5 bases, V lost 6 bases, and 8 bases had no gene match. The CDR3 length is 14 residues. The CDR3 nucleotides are TGTGCCATCAGCCCCGGGACAGGGTCCCACGAGCAGTACTTC. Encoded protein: CAISPGTGSHEQYF.

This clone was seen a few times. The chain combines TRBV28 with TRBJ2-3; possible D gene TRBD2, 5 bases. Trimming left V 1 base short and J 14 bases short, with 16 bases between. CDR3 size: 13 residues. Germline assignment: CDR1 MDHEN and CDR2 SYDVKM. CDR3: CASSLLRAPSTYF. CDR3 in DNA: TGTGCCAGCAGTTTATTGCGGGCCCCATCCACGTATTTT. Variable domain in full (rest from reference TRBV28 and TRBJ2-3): DVKVTQSSRYLVKRTGEKVFLECVQDMDHENMFWYRQDPGLGLRLIYFSYDVKMKEKGDIPEGYSVSREKKERFSLILESASTNQTSMYLCASSLLRAPSTYFGPGTRLTVL.

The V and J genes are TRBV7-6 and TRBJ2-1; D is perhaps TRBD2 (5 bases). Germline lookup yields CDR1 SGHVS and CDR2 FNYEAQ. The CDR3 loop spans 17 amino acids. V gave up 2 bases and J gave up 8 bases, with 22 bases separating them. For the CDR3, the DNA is TGTGCCAGCAGCTTACTCCGGGGAGAAGGCTTACCGGATGAGCAGTTCTTC. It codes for CASSLLRGEGLPDEQFF.

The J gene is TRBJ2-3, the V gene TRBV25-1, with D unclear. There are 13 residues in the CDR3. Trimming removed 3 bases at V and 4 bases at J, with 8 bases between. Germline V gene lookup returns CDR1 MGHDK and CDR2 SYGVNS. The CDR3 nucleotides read TGTGCCAGCAGTGAGCTTCGAGCAGATACGCAGTATTTT. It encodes CASSELRADTQYF.

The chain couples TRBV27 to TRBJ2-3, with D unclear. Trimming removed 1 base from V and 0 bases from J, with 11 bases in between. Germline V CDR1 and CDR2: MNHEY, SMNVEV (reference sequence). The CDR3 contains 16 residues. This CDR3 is CASSLLARRSTDTQYF. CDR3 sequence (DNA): TGTGCCAGCAGTTTATTGGCTAGGCGGAGCACAGATACGCAGTATTTT.

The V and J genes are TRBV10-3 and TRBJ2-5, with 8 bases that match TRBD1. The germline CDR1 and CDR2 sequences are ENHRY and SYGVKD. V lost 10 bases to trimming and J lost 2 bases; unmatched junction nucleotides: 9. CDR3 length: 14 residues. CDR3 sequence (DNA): TGTGCCACGGCCGGGACAGGTAATCAAGAGACCCAGTACTTC. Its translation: CATAGTGNQETQYF.

CDR3 region: CASRYSSGDIGVQYF. In DNA, the CDR3 is TGTGCCAGCAGGTATTCTAGCGGGGACATAGGCGTGCAGTACTTC. V gene TRBV28 combines with J gene TRBJ2-7, with 9 bases fitting TRBD2. This CDR3 contains 15 residues. Germline assignment: CDR1 MDHEN and CDR2 SYDVKM. Trimming cost V 6 bases and J 9 bases; bases outside gene matches: 15. Complete variable domain (other parts from reference TRBV28 and TRBJ2-7): DVKVTQSSRYLVKRTGEKVFLECVQDMDHENMFWYRQDPGLGLRLIYFSYDVKMKEKGDIPEGYSVSREKKERFSLILESASTNQTSMYLCASRYSSGDIGVQYFGPGTRLTVT.

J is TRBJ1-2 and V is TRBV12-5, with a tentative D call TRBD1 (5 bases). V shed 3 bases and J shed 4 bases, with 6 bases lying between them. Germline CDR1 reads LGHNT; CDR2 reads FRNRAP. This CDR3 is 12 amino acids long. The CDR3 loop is CASGFDSYGYTF. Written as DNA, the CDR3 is TGTGCTAGTGGTTTTGACAGCTATGGCTACACCTTC.

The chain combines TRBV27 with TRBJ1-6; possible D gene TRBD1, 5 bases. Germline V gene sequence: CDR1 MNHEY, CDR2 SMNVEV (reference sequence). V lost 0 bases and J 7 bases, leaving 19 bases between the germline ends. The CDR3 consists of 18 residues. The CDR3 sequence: CASSLSLVGGSWNSPLHF. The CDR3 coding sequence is TGTGCCAGCAGTTTATCGCTTGTCGGGGGATCTTGGAATTCACCCCTCCACTTT.

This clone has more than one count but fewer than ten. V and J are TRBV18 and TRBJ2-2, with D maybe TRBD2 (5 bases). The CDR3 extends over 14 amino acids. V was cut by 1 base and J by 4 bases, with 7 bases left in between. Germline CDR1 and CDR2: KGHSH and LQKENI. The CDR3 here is CASSPRGSTGELFF. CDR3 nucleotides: TGTGCCAGCTCACCACGAGGGAGCACCGGGGAGCTGTTTTTT.

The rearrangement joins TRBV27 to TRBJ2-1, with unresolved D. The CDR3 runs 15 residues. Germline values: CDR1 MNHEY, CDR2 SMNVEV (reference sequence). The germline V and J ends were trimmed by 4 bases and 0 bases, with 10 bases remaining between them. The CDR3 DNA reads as TGTGCCAGCAGTTCCATCCCGAGCTCCTACAATGAGCAGTTCTTC. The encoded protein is CASSSIPSSYNEQFF.

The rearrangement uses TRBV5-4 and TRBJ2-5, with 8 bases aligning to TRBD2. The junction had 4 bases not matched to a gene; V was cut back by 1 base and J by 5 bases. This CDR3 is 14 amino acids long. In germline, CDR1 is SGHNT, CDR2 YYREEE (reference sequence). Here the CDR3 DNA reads TGTGCCAGCAGCTTGACTAGCGGAGGGGAGACCCAGTACTTC. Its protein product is CASSLTSGGETQYF.

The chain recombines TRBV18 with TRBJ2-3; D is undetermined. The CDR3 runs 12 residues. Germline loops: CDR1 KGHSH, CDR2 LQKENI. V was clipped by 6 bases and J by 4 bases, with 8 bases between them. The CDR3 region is CASSPEADTQYF. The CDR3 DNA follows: TGTGCCAGCTCCCCCGAGGCAGATACGCAGTATTTT.

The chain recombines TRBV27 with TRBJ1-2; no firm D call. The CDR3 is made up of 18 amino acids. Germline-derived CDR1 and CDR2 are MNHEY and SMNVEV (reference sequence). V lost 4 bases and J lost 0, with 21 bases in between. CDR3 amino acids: CASSSLSFQHRSNYGYTF. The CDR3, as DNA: TGTGCCAGCAGTTCCCTCTCCTTTCAACACAGATCTAACTATGGCTACACCTTC.